The 28 T cell receptor beta chains listed next were all sequenced from one sample in a study of CD8+ T cells in alopecia areata. Indicated treatment: oral pan-JAK inhibitor, 5-10 mg twice daily. After isolation, RNA underwent reverse transcription to generate cDNA as the sequencing template. Using immunoSEQ multiplex PCR, the repertoire was profiled, and TCRdb retains in-frame clones only, with some absent. The sample has 85,000 to 110,000 clones, 85% to 90% seen once. The source was CD8+ T cells sorted from blood, collected between weeks 30 and 35, from a patient treated with tofacitinib. Receptors were obtained from a human donor with alopecia areata.

V usage is TRBV7-2 and J usage is TRBJ2-1; 7 nucleotides align to TRBD2. V was pared by 5 bases and J by 8 bases, with 9 bases of the junction left unmatched. The germline CDR1 and CDR2 sequences are SGHTA and FQGNSA. CDR3 length: 14 amino acids. Written as DNA, the CDR3 is TGTGCCAGCAGCGAAGGACTAGGGGTAGATGAGCAGTTCTTC. It translates to CASSEGLGVDEQFF.

The CDR3 spells CASSTERDNEQFF. CDR3 sequence (DNA): TGTGCCAGCAGCACCGAGCGAGACAATGAGCAGTTCTTC. V and J are TRBV9 and TRBJ2-1; no reliable D call. This CDR3 is 13 amino acids long. The germline V gene has CDR1 SGDLS and CDR2 YYNGEE. V lost 4 bases and J 5 bases, leaving 10 bases between the germline ends.

The table lists this clone with a count of one. This chain joins TRBV5-1 and TRBJ2-1, with TRBD2 identical over 10 bases. The CDR3 runs 15 residues. From germline, CDR1 is SGHRS and CDR2 YFSETQ. V lost 4 bases, J lost 9 bases, and 10 bases stayed unmatched. The CDR3 sequence: CASSQGTSGMVEQFF. CDR3 DNA sequence: TGCGCCAGCAGCCAGGGCACTAGCGGGATGGTTGAGCAGTTCTTC.

The V and J genes are TRBV27 and TRBJ2-2; 8 bases fit TRBD1. With 5 bases clipped from V and 5 bases from J, the junction kept 13 bases outside the gene matches. Germline V gene lookup returns CDR1 MNHEY and CDR2 SMNVEV (reference sequence). The CDR3 consists of 17 residues. The CDR3 DNA reads as TGTGCCAGCAGTCCGTCGACAGGGGATGTCGGGACCGGGGAGCTGTTTTTT. Protein sequence: CASSPSTGDVGTGELFF.

The V and J genes are TRBV7-3 and TRBJ2-7; 12 bases are a match to TRBD1. The CDR3 loop spans 16 amino acids. The germline V gene has CDR1 SGHTA and CDR2 FQGTGA. Losses at the gene ends were 0 bases for V and 5 bases for J; bases not matched to a gene: 5. CDR3 sequence (DNA): TGTGCCAGCAGCTTAACCGGGACAGGGGGCTTCGACGAGCAGTACTTC. Translated, it gives CASSLTGTGGFDEQYF. The variable domain in full, with the rest retrieved from reference TRBV7-3 and TRBJ2-7, is GAGVSQTPSNKVTEKGKYVELRCDPISGHTALYWYRQSLGQGPEFLIYFQGTGAADDSGLPNDRFFAVRPEGSVSTLKIQRTERGDSAVYLCASSLTGTGGFDEQYFGPGTRLTVT.

In its sample, this clone was seen a few times. The rearrangement links TRBV18 to TRBJ1-6; TRBD1 might be the D (6 bases). Trimming removed 6 bases from V and 4 bases from J, with 16 bases in between. CDR1 and CDR2 (germline): KGHSH, LQKENI. The CDR3 contains 16 residues. The CDR3 DNA reads TGTGCCAGCTCGCAGGGGACGGATACATATAATTCACCCCTCCACTTT. It codes for CASSQGTDTYNSPLHF.

This clone showed up just a few times. The CDR3 sequence is CASSPGLGRDTQYF. In DNA, the CDR3 is TGTGCCAGCAGCCCGGGTCTAGGGAGGGATACGCAGTATTTT. The J gene is TRBJ2-3, the V gene TRBV5-4, with D maybe TRBD2 (6 bases). This CDR3 is built from 14 residues. V was cut by 4 bases and J by 6 bases, with 15 bases left in between. Germline-derived CDR1 and CDR2 are SGHNT and YYREEE (reference sequence).

This clone was detected once. V is TRBV6-1 and J is TRBJ2-1; D not certain. Germline V lookup: CDR1 MNHNS, CDR2 SASEGT. The CDR3 runs to 14 residues. Trimming left V 2 bases short and J 2 bases short, with 7 bases between. The CDR3 DNA sequence: TGTGCCAGCAGTGAACTCGCACCCTACAATGAGCAGTTCTTC. It translates to CASSELAPYNEQFF.

This clone was picked up a small number of times. The J gene is TRBJ2-5, the V gene TRBV29-1; tentatively, D is TRBD1 (7 bases). The CDR3 sequence is 17 residues long. Germline V gene lookup returns CDR1 SQVTM and CDR2 ANQGSEA. Trimming removed 0 bases at V and 1 base at J, with 18 bases between. CDR3 nucleotides: TGCAGCGTTGAAGATCCGAGGGCAGGGGGACTCCAAGAGACCCAGTACTTC. This gives the protein CSVEDPRAGGLQETQYF.

V gene TRBV19 combines with J gene TRBJ1-4, with 10 bases lining up with TRBD1. V shed 5 bases, J shed 6 bases, and the junction held 3 bases outside the gene matches. The germline gives CDR1 LNHDA, CDR2 SQIVND (reference sequence). The length of the CDR3 is 14 residues. The CDR3 region is CASSPGTGDEKLFF. CDR3 sequence (DNA): TGTGCCAGTAGTCCCGGGACAGGGGATGAAAAACTGTTTTTT.

The gene calls are TRBV29-1 and TRBJ2-2; D unresolved. The ends were cut back, 4 bases at V and 6 bases at J, with 3 bases in the middle. The germline gives CDR1 SQVTM, CDR2 ANQGSEA. This CDR3 is built from 10 residues. The CDR3 region has the DNA TGCAGCGTTGGAGCCGGGGAGCTGTTTTTT. The encoded protein is CSVGAGELFF.

This rearrangement joins TRBV9 to TRBJ2-7, with a weak D call TRBD2 (5 bases). The CDR3 has 13 amino acids. The germline CDR1 and CDR2 sequences are SGDLS and YYNGEE. V was cut by 3 bases and J by 3 bases, with 10 bases left in between. CDR3 in amino acids: CASSASGNYEQYF. CDR3 in DNA: TGTGCCAGCAGCGCTTCCGGGAACTACGAGCAGTACTTC.

This clone turned up a few times. This chain joins TRBV6-6 and TRBJ2-7, with D unresolved. Trimming removed 6 bases at V and 2 bases at J, with 14 bases between. The CDR3 totals 14 residues. Germline CDR1 MNHNY, CDR2 SVGAGI (reference sequence). CDR3 sequence reads: CASRSSGGTYEQYF. The CDR3 nucleotides are TGTGCCAGCAGAAGTTCGGGCGGAACCTACGAGCAGTACTTC.

This clone was seen more than once but under ten times. The V and J genes are TRBV29-1 and TRBJ2-1; TRBD2 matches 9 bases. The CDR3 loop spans 14 amino acids. The J segment lost 9 bases and the V segment lost 4 bases, leaving 10 bases of the junction unmatched. The germline gives CDR1 SQVTM, CDR2 ANQGSEA. Here the CDR3 reads CSVVGTSPHGEQFF. The CDR3 bases are TGCAGCGTTGTCGGGACTAGCCCCCACGGTGAGCAGTTCTTC.

The chain employs TRBV27 and TRBJ2-7; D may be TRBD2 (5 bases). Germline CDR1 and CDR2: MNHEY and SMNVEV (reference sequence). The CDR3 spans 16 residues. V shed 0 bases and J shed 0 bases, with 12 bases lying between them. The CDR3, as DNA: TGTGCCAGCAGTTTATCGAGTTACGGGGACTCCTACGAGCAGTACTTC. Translating it yields CASSLSSYGDSYEQYF.

V gene TRBV7-8 combines with J gene TRBJ2-7; no definite D call. Germline V gene sequence: CDR1 SGHVS, CDR2 FQNEAQ. V was trimmed by 5 bases and J by 4 bases, leaving 6 bases between them. The CDR3 loop spans 11 amino acids. CDR3 sequence: CASSPAYEQYF. DNA of the CDR3: TGTGCCAGCAGCCCCGCGTACGAGCAGTACTTC.

The chain combines TRBV5-1 with TRBJ1-1; D is undetermined. Germline lookup yields CDR1 SGHRS and CDR2 YFSETQ. Between the trimmed V and J ends, which lost 3 bases and 1 base, there was a span of 13 bases. This CDR3 has 15 amino acids. The CDR3, as DNA: TGCGCCAGCAGCTGGAGCTTGTCAGGGAACACTGAAGCTTTCTTT. Amino acids: CASSWSLSGNTEAFF.

The rearrangement links TRBV9 to TRBJ1-2; 9 bases are a match to TRBD1. Germline assignment: CDR1 SGDLS and CDR2 YYNGEE. Trimming took 3 bases from V and 4 from J; bases not matched to a gene: 4. The CDR3 has 14 amino acids. CDR3 nucleotides: TGTGCCAGCAGCGAGGGGACAGGGCTCTATGGCTACACCTTC. Protein sequence: CASSEGTGLYGYTF.

The chain employs TRBV2 and TRBJ2-2; 8 bases fit TRBD1. This CDR3 is 13 amino acids long. With V trimmed by 9 bases and J by 1 base, 1 base remained unmatched. Germline V CDR1 and CDR2: SNHLY, FYNNEI. The CDR3 nucleotides are TGTGCCAGACAGGGGGAGAACACCGGGGAGCTGTTTTTT. As protein: CARQGENTGELFF.

This rearrangement joins TRBV9 to TRBJ2-2; D unresolved. The CDR3 consists of 12 residues. The germline gives CDR1 SGDLS, CDR2 YYNGEE. V gave up 4 bases and J gave up 6 bases, with 7 bases separating them. The CDR3 spells CASSSDAGELFF. Here the CDR3 DNA reads TGTGCCAGCAGCTCGGACGCCGGGGAGCTGTTTTTT.

The chain has TRBV7-9 and TRBJ2-2, with D possibly being TRBD1 (6 bases). Germline CDR1 is SEHNR and CDR2 is FQNEAQ (reference sequence). The ends were cut back, 7 bases at V and 1 base at J, with 19 bases in the middle. This CDR3 contains 17 residues. The CDR3 loop is CASKGPPRQVNTGELFF. CDR3 DNA: TGTGCCAGCAAAGGACCGCCGAGACAGGTGAACACCGGGGAGCTGTTTTTT.

Remarks on this clone: This same CDR3 is encoded by further DNA sequences in the sample. This chain connects TRBV19 to TRBJ2-1; 13 nucleotides match TRBD2. This CDR3 contains 15 residues. V trimming: 6 bases; J trimming: 7 bases; junction bases outside the gene matches: 6. Germline CDR1 is LNHDA and CDR2 is SQIVND (reference sequence). The DNA for the CDR3 is TGTGCCAGTAGCGGACTAGCGGGAGTTTATAATGAGCAGTTCTTC. It translates to CASSGLAGVYNEQFF. The variable domain in full, with the rest retrieved from reference TRBV19 and TRBJ2-1, is DGGITQSPKYLFRKEGQNVTLSCEQNLNHDAMYWYRQDPGQGLRLIYYSQIVNDFQKGDIAEGYSVSREKKESFPLTVTSAQKNPTAFYLCASSGLAGVYNEQFFGPGTRLTVL.

The chain has TRBV5-4 and TRBJ2-7, with 7 positions matching TRBD2. Germline lookup yields CDR1 SGHNT and CDR2 YYREEE (reference sequence). CDR3 length: 15 residues. Unmatched junction bases numbered 7, after V lost 1 base and J lost 3 bases. The CDR3 DNA follows: TGTGCCAGCAGCTTGTCGAGCGGGGTAGGCTACGAGCAGTACTTC. The encoded protein is CASSLSSGVGYEQYF. Full variable domain (remainder filled in from reference TRBV5-4 and TRBJ2-7): ETGVTQSPTHLIKTRGQQVTLRCSSQSGHNTVSWYQQALGQGPQFIFQYYREEENGRGNFPPRFSGLQFPNYSSELNVNALELDDSALYLCASSLSSGVGYEQYFGPGTRLTVT.

The V gene is TRBV6-5, the J gene TRBJ1-4; 7 nucleotides agree with TRBD1. CDR3 size: 16 residues. Germline-derived CDR1 and CDR2 are MNHEY and SVGAGI. V lost 2 bases and J lost 8; bases outside the gene matches: 11. The CDR3 DNA is TGTGCCAGCAGTTACAAGGCCGGAGGGACAGCCGAAAAACTGTTTTTT. Protein: CASSYKAGGTAEKLFF.

V and J are TRBV7-2 and TRBJ2-1; D is uncertain. Looked up from germline, CDR1 is SGHTA and CDR2 is FQGNSA. This CDR3 spans 16 amino acids. Deletions cut 2 bases from V and 4 bases from J, with 15 bases between. CDR3: CASSLLHLGRYNEQFF. As DNA, the CDR3 is TGTGCCAGCAGCTTACTCCATTTGGGTCGTTACAATGAGCAGTTCTTC.

V and J are TRBV5-1 and TRBJ2-7; a possible D gene is TRBD1 (6 bases). V lost 4 bases, J lost 4 bases, and 15 bases lay in between. Per germline, CDR1 SGHRS and CDR2 YFSETQ. There are 14 residues in the CDR3. The CDR3 here is CASSPKWDKYEQYF. CDR3 DNA: TGCGCCAGCAGCCCGAAATGGGACAAGTACGAGCAGTACTTC.

This chain connects TRBV2 to TRBJ2-5; D is unclear. Germline loops: CDR1 SNHLY, CDR2 FYNNEI. Trimming left V 7 bases short and J 2 bases short, with 11 bases between. This CDR3 comprises 13 residues. CDR3 DNA: TGTGCCAGCATCAAAGACCTACAAGAGACCCAGTACTTC. The encoded protein is CASIKDLQETQYF.

The genes are TRBV4-1 and TRBJ2-3, with 7 bases aligning to TRBD2. The CDR3 has 15 residues. From germline, CDR1 is MGHRA and CDR2 YSYEKL. The junction had 7 bases not matched to a gene; V was cut back by 3 bases and J by 4 bases. The CDR3 DNA is TGCGCCAGCAGCCACGAGGGCGGGAGACCAGATACGCAGTATTTT. This sequence encodes CASSHEGGRPDTQYF.